A selection of T cell receptor beta chains follows, all from one sample in a study of T cell responses to AZD1222 COVID-19 vaccine. Using immunoSEQ multiplex PCR, the repertoire was profiled, and TCRdb retains in-frame clones only, with some absent. Here the sample spans tens of thousands of clones, around 80% being singletons. Sequencing was performed on peripheral blood, taken 28 days after the second AZD1222 dose. These receptors came from an adult who received the AZD1222 COVID-19 vaccine. CDR3s include the opening cysteine and the closing phenylalanine or tryptophan. The D gene is left open where the match is weak. Not every row has a clone size; where given, it reads once, few, many or a size class.

j_call d_call v_call clone_size cdr3_nt cdr3_aa
TRBJ1-5 TRBD1 TRBV5-3 - TGTGCCACAATAAAAGACAGGGGGCGCGAGGGAAATCAGCCCCAGCATTTT CATIKDRGREGNQPQHF
TRBJ2-3 - TRBV6-5 - TGTGCCAGCAGTCGCACTAGTACCGCAGATACGCAGTATTTT CASSRTSTADTQYF
TRBJ1-1 - TRBV9 - TGTGCCAGCAGCGTAGGGGGTTGGCAGACGGCTGAAGCTTTCTTT CASSVGGWQTAEAFF
TRBJ2-7 TRBD1 TRBV6-5 - TGTGCCAGCAGTTACTCGATAGGGACAGCCAACGAGCAGTACTTC CASSYSIGTANEQYF
TRBJ2-5 - TRBV5-1 medium-sized TGCGCCAGCAGCTTGGAATCAACAGGACCTCAAGAGACCCAGTACTTC CASSLESTGPQETQYF
TRBJ1-1 - TRBV27 - TGTGCCAGCAGAGGGCGAGTTGGGGCGCGACTGAAGATGAACACTGAAGCTTTCTTT CASRGRVGARLKMNTEAFF
TRBJ1-6 - TRBV7-6 - TGTGCCAGCAGCTTGGGGAGCCGGGACACAGGGTCACCCCTCCACTTT CASSLGSRDTGSPLHF
TRBJ1-2 - TRBV12-5 - TGTGCTAGTGGCCTGGACCTAGTATCCGGCTACACCTTC CASGLDLVSGYTF
TRBJ1-4 TRBD1 TRBV7-8 - TGTGCCAGCAGCTTAGCAGTTGGGACAGGGACGGATGAAAAACTGTTTTTT CASSLAVGTGTDEKLFF
TRBJ2-7 - TRBV20-1 - TGCAGTGCAGAGGCCGTTTACGAGCAGTACTTC CSAEAVYEQYF
TRBJ2-5 TRBD1 TRBV2 - TGTGCCAGCAGTGAAGATAACGGACAGGGAGCAGAGACCCAGTACTTC CASSEDNGQGAETQYF